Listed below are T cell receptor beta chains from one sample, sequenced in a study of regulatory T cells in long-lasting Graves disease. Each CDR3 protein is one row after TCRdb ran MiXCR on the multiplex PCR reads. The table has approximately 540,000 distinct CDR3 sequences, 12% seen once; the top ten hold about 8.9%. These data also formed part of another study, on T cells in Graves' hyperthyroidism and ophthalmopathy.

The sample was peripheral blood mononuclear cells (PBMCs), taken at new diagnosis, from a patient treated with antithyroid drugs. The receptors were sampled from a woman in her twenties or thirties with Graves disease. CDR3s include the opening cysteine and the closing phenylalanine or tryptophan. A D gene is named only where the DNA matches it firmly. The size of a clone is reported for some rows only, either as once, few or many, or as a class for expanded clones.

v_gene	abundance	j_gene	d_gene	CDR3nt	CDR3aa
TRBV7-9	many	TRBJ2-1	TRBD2	TGTGCCAGCAGCTTAAAAGCGGGAGGGATCGCCTTCCGGTGGGAGCAGTTCTTC	CASSLKAGGIAFRWEQFF
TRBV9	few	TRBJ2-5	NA	TGTGCCAGCAGCGTAGGGCCCGCGGAGACCCAGTACTTC	CASSVGPAETQYF
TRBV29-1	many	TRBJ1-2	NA	TGCAGCGTTGAACGAACCAGTCACCGGGGGTATGGCTACACCTTC	CSVERTSHRGYGYTF
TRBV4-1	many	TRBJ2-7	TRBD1	TGCGCCAGCAGCCAAGACTCAACAGGGGGCTCTTTCTACGAGCAGTACTTC	CASSQDSTGGSFYEQYF
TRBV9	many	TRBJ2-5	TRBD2	TGTGCCAGCACCGGGGGGAGAGACCAAGAGACCCAGTACTTC	CASTGGRDQETQYF
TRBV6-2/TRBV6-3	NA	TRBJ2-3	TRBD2	TGTGCCAGCAATGGACTAGCGGGCGGGGCAGATACGCAGTATTTT	CASNGLAGGADTQYF
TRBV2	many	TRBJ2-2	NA	TGTGCCAGCAGTGAAACAGGGTGGATTGGGGAGCTGTTTTTT	CASSETGWIGELFF
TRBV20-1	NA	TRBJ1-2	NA	TGCAGTGCTGCGGGCATGAAGTCTGGCTACACCTTC	CSAAGMKSGYTF
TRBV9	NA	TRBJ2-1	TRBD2	TGTGCCAGCGCACCTCGACTAGCGGCTTACAATGAGCAGTTCTTC	CASAPRLAAYNEQFF
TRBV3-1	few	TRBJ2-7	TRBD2	TGTGCCAGCAGCCTCAGGACTAGCGGGAATAACGAGCAGTACTTC	CASSLRTSGNNEQYF